This paragraph reports one T cell receptor beta chain. This sample was taken from a study of control samples from healthy donors and cancer patients. Germline V gene lookup returns CDR1 KGHSH and CDR2 LQKENI. V shed 6 bases and J shed 3 bases, with 11 bases lying between them. The CDR3 loop spans 13 amino acids. Generated by immunoSEQ multiplex PCR, the TCRdb table keeps only in-frame clones and is missing some. This table holds around 170,000 clones, nearly 90% found once. Sequencing was performed on blood. This receptor was obtained from a woman aged 45-59 years in good health. The rearrangement joins TRBV18 to TRBJ1-2, with D hard to call. CDR3: CASSPGRDYGYTF. CDR3 DNA sequence: TGTGCCAGCTCCCCGGGCCGGGACTATGGCTACACCTTC.